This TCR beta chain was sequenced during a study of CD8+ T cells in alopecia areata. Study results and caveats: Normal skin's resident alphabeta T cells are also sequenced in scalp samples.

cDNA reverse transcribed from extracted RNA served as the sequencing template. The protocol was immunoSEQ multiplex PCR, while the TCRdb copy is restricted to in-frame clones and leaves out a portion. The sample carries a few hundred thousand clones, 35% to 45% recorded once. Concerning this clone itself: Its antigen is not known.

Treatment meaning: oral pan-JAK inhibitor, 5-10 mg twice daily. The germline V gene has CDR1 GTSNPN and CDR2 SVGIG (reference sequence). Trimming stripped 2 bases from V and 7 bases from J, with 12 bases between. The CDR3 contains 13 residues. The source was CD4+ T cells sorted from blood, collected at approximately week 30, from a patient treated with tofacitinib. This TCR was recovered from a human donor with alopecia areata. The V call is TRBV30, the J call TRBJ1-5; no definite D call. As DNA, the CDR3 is TGTGCCTGGAGTAATGGCAGAGACCAGCCCCAGCATTTT. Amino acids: CAWSNGRDQPQHF.